This T cell receptor beta chain derives from a study of T cell repertoires in cytomegalovirus infection. General study results and limits: Public TCR beta family frequency separated CMV-and-HLA carriers, including in an independent cohort.

In TCRdb, the reads were re-called with MiXCR into one record per CDR3 protein. The table includes about 140,000 distinct CDR3 sequences, about 6.3% detected once. Germline V CDR1 and CDR2: LGHNA, YNFKEQ. This CDR3 is built from 17 residues. V was trimmed by 1 base and J by 5 bases, leaving 20 bases between them. This clonotype was counted between two and nine times. Its antigen is unknown. The clonotype originates from a human donor in good health (CMV status not recorded). Some clones in this sample may be carry-over from other donors' samples. Sequencing input: PBMCs. The chain uses TRBV4-2 and TRBJ2-5; either TRBD1 or TRBD2 may supply D (5 bases each). The CDR3 nucleotides are TGTGCCAGCAGCCAAGGGACTGGGACCCTAGGGGAGGAGACCCAGTACTTC. Its protein product is CASSQGTGTLGEETQYF.